This T cell receptor beta chain stems from a study of cytomegalovirus exposure and HLA in healthy donors. Study background: Around four fifths of roughly 430 genotyped donors fell in the Caucasian-associated ancestry cluster. Overall study findings and caveats: The study designated 150 or so TCR beta chains cytomegalovirus-associated. The presence/absence work took it that sequencing depth was about the same across donors.

Though nominally healthy at sampling, donors likely had unrecorded immune exposures. About this clone itself: As yet, its antigen is unknown.

The study ran its PCR with 60 Vbeta and 13 Jbeta primers. Assay used: immunoSEQ multiplex PCR; TCRdb lists only in-frame clones, some missing. The data show 200,000 to 250,000 clones, just under 70% seen once. Germline CDR1 MNHNS, CDR2 SASEGT. V dropped 4 bases and J dropped 4 bases, with 13 bases sitting between them. The CDR3 covers 14 residues. J is TRBJ1-2 and V is TRBV6-1; D uncertain. This clonotype originated in a man aged 40-55 years in good health and CMV-seropositive. What was sequenced was PBMCs. The CDR3 is CASSGLQAVYGYTF. DNA for the CDR3: TGTGCCAGCAGTGGCCTTCAGGCAGTCTATGGCTACACCTTC.